The clone carrying this TCR beta chain was found many times. Its matching antigen is unknown. V shed 8 bases and J shed 7 bases, with 17 bases lying between them. Germline-derived CDR1 and CDR2 are MNHNS and SASEGT. This CDR3 has 14 amino acids. The data originate from a study of T cells in Graves' hyperthyroidism and ophthalmopathy. It was RNA transcripts that yielded the amplified TCR beta CDR3 regions. The HTBI primer set drove a first-round RT-PCR of the TCR CDR3. TCRdb called the multiplex PCR reads again in MiXCR, with one record for every CDR3 protein. The sample yields 490,000 or so distinct CDR3 sequences, approximately 48% seen once. For the diagnoses, clinical symptoms, serum thyroxine and TRAb, thyroid ultrasound and orbital computed tomography were used. Study-level results: The majority of expanded thyroid clonotypes above 0.001 also appeared in blood. Stable hyperthyroidism was told apart from ophthalmopathy by a model built on 13 V-J features.

Input material: peripheral blood or thyroid tissue (not recorded which). This chain joins TRBV6-1 and TRBJ1-4; D not resolved. The sequence came from an adult woman with Graves' disease, either hyperthyroidism or ophthalmopathy (not recorded which). The CDR3 nucleotides read TGTGCCAGCGTAGAGGGCGGCATGCTTGAAAAACTGTTTTTT. As protein: CASVEGGMLEKLFF.